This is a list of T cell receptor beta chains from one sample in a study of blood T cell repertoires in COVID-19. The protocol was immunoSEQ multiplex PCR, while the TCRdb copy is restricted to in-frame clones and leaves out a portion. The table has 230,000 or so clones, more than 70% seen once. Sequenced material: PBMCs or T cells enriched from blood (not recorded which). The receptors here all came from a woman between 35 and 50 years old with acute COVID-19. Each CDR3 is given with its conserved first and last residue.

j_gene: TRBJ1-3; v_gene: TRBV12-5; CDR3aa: CASGRTAGNTIYF
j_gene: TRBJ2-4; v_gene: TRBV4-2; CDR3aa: CASSQEALLNIQYF
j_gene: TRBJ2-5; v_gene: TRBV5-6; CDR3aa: CASSLEGGAETQYF
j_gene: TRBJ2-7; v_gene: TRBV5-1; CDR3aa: CASSLDGGSSYEQYF
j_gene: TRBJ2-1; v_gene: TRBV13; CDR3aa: CASSRNGGRVSFDEQFF
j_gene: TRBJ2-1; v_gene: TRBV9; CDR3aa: CASSVVGGWPTVNNEQFF
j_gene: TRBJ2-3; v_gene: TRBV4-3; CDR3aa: CASSQGGGITDTQYF
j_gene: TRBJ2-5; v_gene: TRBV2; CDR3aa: CASTQGLAGGQIETQYF
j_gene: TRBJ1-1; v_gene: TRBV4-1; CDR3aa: CASTGHTNTEAFF
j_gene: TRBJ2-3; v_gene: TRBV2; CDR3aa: CASSPGGSLADTQYF
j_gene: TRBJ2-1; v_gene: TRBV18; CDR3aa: CASSPQGYNEQFF
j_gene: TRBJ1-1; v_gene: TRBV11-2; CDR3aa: CASSFDGQGGAFF
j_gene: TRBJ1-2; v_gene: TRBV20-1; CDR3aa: CSASIGQYGYTF
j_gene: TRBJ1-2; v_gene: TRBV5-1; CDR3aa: CASSLGDRQKGYTF
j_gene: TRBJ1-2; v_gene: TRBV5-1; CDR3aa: CASSWTGGDYGYTF
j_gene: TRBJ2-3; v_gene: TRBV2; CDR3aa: CASSSWDRGPASTDTQYF